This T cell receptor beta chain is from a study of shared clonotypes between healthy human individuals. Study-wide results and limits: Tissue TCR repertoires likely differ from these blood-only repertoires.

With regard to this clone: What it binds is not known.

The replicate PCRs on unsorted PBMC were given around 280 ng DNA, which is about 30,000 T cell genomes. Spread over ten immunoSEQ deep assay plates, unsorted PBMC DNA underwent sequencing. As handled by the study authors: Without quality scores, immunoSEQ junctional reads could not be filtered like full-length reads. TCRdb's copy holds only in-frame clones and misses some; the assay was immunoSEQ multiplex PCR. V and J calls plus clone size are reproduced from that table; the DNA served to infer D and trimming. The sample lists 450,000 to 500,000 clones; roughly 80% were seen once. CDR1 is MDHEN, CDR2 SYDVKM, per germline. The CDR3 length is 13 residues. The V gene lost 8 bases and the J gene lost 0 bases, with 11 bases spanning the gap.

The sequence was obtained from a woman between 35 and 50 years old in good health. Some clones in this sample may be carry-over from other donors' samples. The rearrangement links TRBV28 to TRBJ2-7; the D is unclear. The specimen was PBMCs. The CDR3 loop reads CASFERSSYEQYF. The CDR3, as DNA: TGTGCCAGCTTTGAAAGAAGCTCCTACGAGCAGTACTTC.